This record covers a single T cell receptor beta chain. Its antigen remains unknown. The sample originates from a study of siplizumab effects on memory and regulatory T cells. V was pared by 1 base and J by 10 bases, with 11 bases between. Germline CDR1 is SGHAT and CDR2 is FQNNGV. The CDR3 loop spans 13 amino acids. Notes on the study in general: Naive T cells were seen as more diverse than memory cells and as major alloresponse contributors. Mappable CD4+ clones that were alloreactive averaged around 70% Treg-derived with siplizumab versus 26.9% in controls. Assignment of a naive or memory phenotype failed for roughly 80-96% of the proliferating CD4+ or CD8+ clones.

Assays were performed on about 100,000 TCR templates per sample. Sequenced by immunoSEQ multiplex PCR; TCRdb stores in-frame clones only, minus some. The data show approximately 60,000 clones, with nearly 98% seen just once and about 0.095% held by the top ten. The chain recombines TRBV11-2 with TRBJ2-1; TRBD2 is a possible D gene (7 bases). Input material: naive CD8+ T cells sorted from blood. The TCR originated in a human donor in good health. The chain's CDR3 is CASSLVGGAEQFF. The CDR3 DNA sequence: TGTGCCAGCAGCTTAGTAGGGGGGGCAGAGCAGTTCTTC. Drawing the rest from reference TRBV11-2 and TRBJ2-1, the complete variable domain is EAGVAQSPRYKIIEKRQSVAFWCNPISGHATLYWYQQILGQGPKLLIQFQNNGVVDDSQLPKDRFSAERLKGVDSTLKIQPAKLEDSAVYLCASSLVGGAEQFFGPGTRLTVL.